The source of this TCR beta chain is a study of T cell repertoires in cytomegalovirus infection. Overall study context: Carrying CMV and the relevant HLA type showed in public TCR beta signatures.

In TCRdb, the reads were re-called with MiXCR into one record per CDR3 protein. Of approximately 910,000 distinct CDR3 sequences detected, roughly 31% appear once; the ten largest clones hold over 12%. Study-wide points: The study identified carriers of CMV plus the relevant HLA from cumulative public TCR beta family frequency. The study found HLA-C-restricted CMV-specific TCR beta clonotypes dominating the ex vivo response.

This clonotype occurred many times. Its target is unknown. The CDR3 loop spans 18 amino acids. CDR1 is SEHNR, CDR2 FQNEAQ, per germline (reference sequence). The ends were cut back, 2 bases at V and 8 bases at J, with 25 bases in the middle. This receptor was obtained from a human donor in good health (CMV status not recorded). Some clones in this sample may be carry-over from other donors' samples. Here the sequenced sample was cultured CD8+ T cells from PBMCs, taken from culture after CMV antigen stimulation. The chain uses TRBV7-9 and TRBJ2-1, with a tentative D call TRBD1 (5 bases). CDR3 sequence: CASSLPTLSGRARDEQFF. The CDR3 DNA sequence: TGTGCCAGCAGCTTACCAACGCTCTCGGGCAGGGCCCGGGATGAGCAGTTCTTC.